This T cell receptor beta chain was identified in a study of early T cells in non-severe SARS-CoV-2 infection. Study results and limitations: Anti-spike CD8 specificities were favored by VDJdb matching, whose results missed private and CD4 specificities.

This clonotype was recorded at least ten times. The antigen is undetermined. TCRdb called the 5' RACE reads again in MiXCR, with one record for every CDR3 protein. The data show roughly 45,000 distinct CDR3 sequences, with 3.5% to 4.5% seen just once and around 6% held by the top ten. Trimming stripped 6 bases from V and 8 bases from J, with 16 bases between. This CDR3 is 14 amino acids long. Germline V gives CDR1 LGHDT, CDR2 YNNKEL (reference sequence). The V and J genes are TRBV3-1 and TRBJ1-4; tentative D call: TRBD1 (5 bases). Input material: whole blood. This TCR was sampled from an adult who was a healthcare worker with PCR-confirmed SARS-CoV-2 infection or an uninfected control (not recorded which). Here the CDR3 reads CASSKGRVGEKLFF. The CDR3 coding sequence is TGTGCCAGCAGTAAGGGCAGGGTGGGCGAAAAACTGTTTTTT.